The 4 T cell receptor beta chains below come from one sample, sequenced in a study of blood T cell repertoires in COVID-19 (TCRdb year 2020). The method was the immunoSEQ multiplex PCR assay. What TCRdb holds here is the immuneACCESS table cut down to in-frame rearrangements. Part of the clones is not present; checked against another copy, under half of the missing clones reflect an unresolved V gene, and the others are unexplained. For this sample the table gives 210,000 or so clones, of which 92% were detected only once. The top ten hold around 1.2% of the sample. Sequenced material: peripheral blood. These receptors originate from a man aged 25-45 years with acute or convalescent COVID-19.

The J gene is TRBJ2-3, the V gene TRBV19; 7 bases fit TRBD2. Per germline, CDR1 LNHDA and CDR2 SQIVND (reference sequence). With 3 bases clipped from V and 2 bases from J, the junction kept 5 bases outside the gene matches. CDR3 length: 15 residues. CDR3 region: CASSIRDYDTDTQYF. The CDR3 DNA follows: TGTGCCAGTAGTATCCGGGACTACGACACAGATACGCAGTATTTT.

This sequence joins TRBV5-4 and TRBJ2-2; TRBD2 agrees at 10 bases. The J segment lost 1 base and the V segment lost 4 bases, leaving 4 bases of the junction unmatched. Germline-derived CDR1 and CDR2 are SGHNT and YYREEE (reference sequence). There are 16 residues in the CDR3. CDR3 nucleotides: TGTGCCAGCAGCCCCAGGACTAGCGGGAACACCGGGGAGCTGTTTTTT. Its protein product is CASSPRTSGNTGELFF. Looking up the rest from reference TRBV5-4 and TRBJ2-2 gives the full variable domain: ETGVTQSPTHLIKTRGQQVTLRCSSQSGHNTVSWYQQALGQGPQFIFQYYREEENGRGNFPPRFSGLQFPNYSSELNVNALELDDSALYLCASSPRTSGNTGELFFGEGSRLTVL.

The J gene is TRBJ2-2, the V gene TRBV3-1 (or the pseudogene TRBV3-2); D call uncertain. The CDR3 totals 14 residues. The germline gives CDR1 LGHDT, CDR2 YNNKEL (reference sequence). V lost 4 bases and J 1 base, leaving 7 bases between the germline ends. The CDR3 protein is CASSPLRNTGELFF. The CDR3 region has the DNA TGTGCCAGCAGCCCCTTGCGGAACACCGGGGAGCTGTTTTTT.

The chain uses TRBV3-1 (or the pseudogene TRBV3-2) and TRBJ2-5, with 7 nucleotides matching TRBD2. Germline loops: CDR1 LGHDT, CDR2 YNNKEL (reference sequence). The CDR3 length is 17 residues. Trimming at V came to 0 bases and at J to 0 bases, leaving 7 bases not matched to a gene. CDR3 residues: CASSQDLGGDHQETQYF. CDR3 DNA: TGTGCCAGCAGCCAAGATCTTGGGGGGGATCACCAAGAGACCCAGTACTTC.